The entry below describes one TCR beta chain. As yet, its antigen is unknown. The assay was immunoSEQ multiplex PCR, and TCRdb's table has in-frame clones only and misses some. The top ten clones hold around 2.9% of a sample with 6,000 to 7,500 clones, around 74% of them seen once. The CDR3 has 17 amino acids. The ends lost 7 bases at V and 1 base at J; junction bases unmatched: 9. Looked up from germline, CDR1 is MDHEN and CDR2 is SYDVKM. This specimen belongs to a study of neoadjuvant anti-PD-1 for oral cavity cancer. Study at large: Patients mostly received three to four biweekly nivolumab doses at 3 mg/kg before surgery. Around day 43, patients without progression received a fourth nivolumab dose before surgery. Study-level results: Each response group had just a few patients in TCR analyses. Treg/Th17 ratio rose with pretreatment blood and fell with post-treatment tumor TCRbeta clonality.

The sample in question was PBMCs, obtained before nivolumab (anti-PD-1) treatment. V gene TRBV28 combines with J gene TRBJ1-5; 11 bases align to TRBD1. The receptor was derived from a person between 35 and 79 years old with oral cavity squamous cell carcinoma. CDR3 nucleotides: TGTGCCAGCACCCAGGACAGGGGGCTTTGGAGCAATCAGCCCCAGCATTTT. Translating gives CASTQDRGLWSNQPQHF.